The T cell receptor (beta chain) described here comes from a study of T cells in narcolepsy. This clone was seen more than once but under ten times. Its target is not known. Some clones are missing from TCRdb's copy, which holds only in-frame ones; the method was immunoSEQ multiplex PCR. The sample has some 23,000 clones, around 85% seen once. Overall study findings and caveats: In some patient and control memory CD4+ samples, autoreactive clones were absent. Healthy controls reportedly lacked the autoreactive clonotypes serially found in patients' blood.

Deletions cut 5 bases from V and 8 bases from J, with 15 bases between. This CDR3 has 14 amino acids. CDR1 is MNHNS and CDR2 is SASEGT in the germline V gene. The receptor was derived from a human donor with narcolepsy. The specimen sequenced was CD45RA- memory CD4+ T cells from PBMCs. The gene calls are TRBV6-1 and TRBJ2-2; D possibly corresponds to TRBD1 (6 bases). CDR3 DNA: TGTGCCAGCAGTATTACAGGGCCAAGTGGGGAGCTGTTTTTT. Encoded protein: CASSITGPSGELFF.